Below are 10 T cell receptor beta chains sequenced from a single sample in a study of T cells in Graves' hyperthyroidism and ophthalmopathy. TCR beta CDR3 regions were amplified from RNA transcripts. The TCR CDR3 first-round RT-PCR relied on the HTBI primer set. TCRdb used MiXCR to reprocess the multiplex PCR reads, holding one entry per CDR3 protein. In the table there are around 530,000 distinct CDR3 sequences, roughly 15% of which are singletons. Sequencing used blood. The receptors originated from a woman younger than 30 with Graves' ophthalmopathy.

This clonotype appeared many times. This sequence joins TRBV6-1 and TRBJ2-7, with D maybe TRBD1 (6 bases). Looked up from germline, CDR1 is MNHNS and CDR2 is SASEGT. The V end was cut by 9 bases, the J end by 2 bases, with 23 bases between. The CDR3 runs 16 residues. CDR3 sequence reads: CASRRITGSGAYEQYF. The DNA for the CDR3 is TGTGCCAGTCGAAGAATAACAGGGTCCGGGGCCTACGAGCAGTACTTC.

This clonotype was recorded a few times. The DNA for the CDR3 is TGTGCCAGTAGTGCTCCGTTGGGCTACGAGCAGTACTTC. Residues: CASSAPLGYEQYF. J is TRBJ2-7 and V is TRBV19, with D unresolved. The CDR3 totals 13 residues. Germline CDR1 LNHDA, CDR2 SQIVND (reference sequence). Deletions cut 5 bases from V and 3 bases from J, with 11 bases between.

This clonotype has a count of ten or more. The V and J genes are TRBV3-1 and TRBJ1-1; D gene uncertain. Looked up from germline, CDR1 is LGHDT and CDR2 is YNNKEL (reference sequence). The length of the CDR3 is 14 residues. V was pared by 4 bases and J by 2 bases, with 11 bases between. CDR3 amino acids: CASSPQQRNTEAFF. The CDR3 nucleotides are TGTGCCAGCAGCCCACAGCAAAGAAACACTGAAGCTTTCTTT.

There are a few counts of this clonotype. The chain employs TRBV4-1 and TRBJ2-4, with no clear D. The V and J ends lost 2 bases and 8 bases respectively, with 10 bases between them. The CDR3 consists of 13 residues. Germline V lookup: CDR1 MGHRA, CDR2 YSYEKL. This CDR3 is CASSQSRLDIQYF. In nucleotides, the CDR3 is TGCGCCAGCAGCCAAAGCCGATTAGACATTCAGTACTTC.

The rearrangement uses TRBV20-1 and TRBJ2-1, with D possibly being TRBD1 or TRBD2 (5 bases each). Trimming took 4 bases from V and 2 from J, leaving 15 bases between them. The CDR3 consists of 15 residues. Germline CDR1 reads DFQATT; CDR2 reads SNEGSKA (reference sequence). CDR3 in DNA: TGCAGTGCTACCACCTGGGACCTAGCCTACAATGAGCAGTTCTTC. The encoded protein is CSATTWDLAYNEQFF.

The chain has TRBV9 and TRBJ2-1, with D possibly TRBD2 on 6 matching bases. V was clipped by 0 bases and J by 7 bases, with 20 bases between them. Germline CDR1 reads SGDLS; CDR2 reads YYNGEE. This CDR3 comprises 17 residues. The CDR3 DNA sequence: TGTGCCAGCAGCGTAGGGATTTCATTGGAGGGATCTAATGAGCAGTTCTTC. Amino acids: CASSVGISLEGSNEQFF.

This clonotype was detected many times. The chain couples TRBV6-2 or TRBV6-3 to TRBJ1-1; D is ambiguous. The CDR3 has 14 amino acids. Germline CDR1 is MNHEY and CDR2 is SVGEGT. The V end lost 8 bases, the J end lost 3 bases, and 16 bases lay between the germline ends. This CDR3 is CASRVQRGHTEAFF. In DNA form, the CDR3 reads TGTGCCAGCCGCGTTCAGCGCGGGCACACTGAAGCTTTCTTT.

This clonotype was picked up a small number of times. The CDR3 spells CASSLVGGFETQYF. As DNA, the CDR3 is TGTGCCAGCAGTTTAGTGGGGGGCTTCGAAACCCAGTACTTC. V is TRBV27 and J is TRBJ2-5; D possibly matches TRBD1 or TRBD2 (6 bases each). The CDR3 has 14 residues. V gave up 2 bases and J gave up 8 bases, with 15 bases separating them. Germline V gene sequence: CDR1 MNHEY, CDR2 SMNVEV (reference sequence).

The rearrangement joins TRBV7-9 to TRBJ2-1; D perhaps matches TRBD2 (6 bases). Trimming cost V 2 bases and J 7 bases, with 12 bases left between them. The length of the CDR3 is 14 residues. Per the germline V gene, CDR1 is SEHNR and CDR2 is FQNEAQ (reference sequence). The CDR3 DNA reads TGTGCCAGCAGCTTATTTCCCGGAGGGAATGAGCAGTTCTTC. It translates to CASSLFPGGNEQFF.

The chain recombines TRBV20-1 with TRBJ2-7; the D is unclear. V shed 3 bases and J shed 2 bases, with 11 bases lying between them. This CDR3 is 13 amino acids long. Germline V gives CDR1 DFQATT, CDR2 SNEGSKA (reference sequence). This CDR3 is CSASPSFAYEQYF. The CDR3 DNA reads TGCAGTGCTAGTCCCAGTTTTGCCTACGAGCAGTACTTC.